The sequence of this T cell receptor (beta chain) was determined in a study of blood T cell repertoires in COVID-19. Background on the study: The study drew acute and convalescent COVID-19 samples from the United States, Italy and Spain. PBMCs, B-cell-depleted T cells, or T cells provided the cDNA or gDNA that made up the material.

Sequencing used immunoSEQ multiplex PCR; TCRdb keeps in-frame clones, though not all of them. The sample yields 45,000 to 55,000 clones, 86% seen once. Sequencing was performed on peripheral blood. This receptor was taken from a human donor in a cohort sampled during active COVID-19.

CDR3 sequence (DNA): TGTGCCAGCTCAGAGCGGCGGGGCACCGGGGAGCTGTTTTTT. It yields the protein CASSERRGTGELFF. The V call is TRBV18, the J call TRBJ2-2; D possibly corresponds to TRBD2 (6 bases). CDR3 size: 14 residues. Germline V gene data show CDR1 as KGHSH and CDR2 as LQKENI. Trimming took off 5 bases at V and 4 bases at J, with 11 bases between the two ends.